This T cell receptor (beta chain) was obtained from a study of blood T cell repertoires in COVID-19. Study as a whole: PBMCs, B-cell-depleted T cells, or T cells were the source of the cDNA or gDNA that made up the material.

Sequencing used immunoSEQ multiplex PCR; TCRdb keeps in-frame clones, though not all of them. Of 30,000 or so clones in the sample, over 75% were seen once. About this clone: Other DNA sequences within the sample encode an identical CDR3.

The CDR3 is 14 amino acids. Unmatched junction bases numbered 0, after V lost 2 bases and J lost 2 bases. In germline, CDR1 is MNHEY, CDR2 SVGAGI. Sequencing was carried out using peripheral blood. The TCR comes from a woman of 80 years or more with COVID-19, enrolled during active disease. V gene TRBV6-5 combines with J gene TRBJ2-7; 10 bases fit TRBD1. CDR3 amino acids: CASSYGTGAYEQYF. DNA of the CDR3: TGTGCCAGCAGTTACGGGACAGGGGCCTACGAGCAGTACTTC.